These T cell receptor beta chains were read from a single sample in a study of T cells in tuberculosis. Sequencing used immunoSEQ multiplex PCR; TCRdb keeps in-frame clones, though not all of them. The sample has 25,000 to 35,000 clones, roughly 87% seen once. Specimen: PBMCs, collected at tuberculosis diagnosis. Source of these receptors: an adult with tuberculosis. Each CDR3 is given with its conserved first and last residue. Fields, in order: V gene, J gene, D gene, clone size, CDR3 protein, CDR3 DNA. The D gene is left open where the match is weak. Clone size is not always given. Where it is, it says once, few, many or a class for expanded clones.

TRBV5-1	TRBJ1-3	-	-	CASSDETTFPSSGNTIYF	TGCGCCAGCAGCGACGAGACAACGTTTCCCTCCTCTGGAAACACCATATATTTT
TRBV27	TRBJ2-1	-	-	CASSSYFEQFF	TGTGCCAGCAGTTCCTATTTCGAGCAGTTCTTC
TRBV6-1	TRBJ1-2	-	-	CASNRAGNSYGYTF	TGTGCCAGCAATCGGGCAGGGAATAGCTATGGCTACACCTTC
TRBV11-2	TRBJ2-1	TRBD1	-	CASSNRGNEQFF	TGTGCCAGCAGTAACAGGGGGAATGAGCAGTTCTTC
TRBV11-1	TRBJ2-7	-	-	CASSPLPDRTAAYEQYF	TGTGCCAGCAGCCCACTACCCGACAGGACGGCAGCCTACGAGCAGTACTTC
TRBV6-1	TRBJ2-1	TRBD1	-	CASSPGTGAEQFF	TGTGCCAGCAGCCCCGGGACAGGGGCTGAGCAGTTCTTC
TRBV19	TRBJ2-3	-	-	CASSIVSSDTQYF	TGTGCCAGTAGTATCGTGAGCTCAGATACGCAGTATTTT
TRBV11-2	TRBJ2-4	-	-	CASSLIGGVVKNIQYF	TGTGCCAGCAGCTTAATAGGCGGGGTAGTCAAAAACATTCAGTACTTC
TRBV7-2	TRBJ1-1	-	-	CASSLGQNTEAFF	TGTGCCAGCAGCTTAGGACAAAACACTGAAGCTTTCTTT
TRBV19	TRBJ2-5	-	-	CASKRQGKETQYF	TGTGCCAGTAAGCGGCAGGGGAAGGAGACCCAGTACTTC
TRBV2	TRBJ1-1	TRBD1	-	CARQGADRMNTEAFF	TGTGCCAGACAGGGGGCCGACAGGATGAACACTGAAGCTTTCTTT
TRBV6-1	TRBJ2-1	TRBD1	-	CASSRDRAGDEQFF	TGTGCCAGCTCCCGGGACAGGGCTGGCGATGAGCAGTTCTTC
TRBV10-3	TRBJ2-1	-	few	CAVLISDEQFF	TGTGCCGTCCTCATATCGGATGAGCAGTTCTTC
TRBV5-5	TRBJ2-7	-	few	CASSHRELGEQYF	TGTGCCAGCAGCCACAGGGAGCTCGGCGAGCAGTACTTC
TRBV7-2	TRBJ2-7	TRBD1	-	CASSLVTGTGGYEQYF	TGTGCCAGCAGCTTGGTAACCGGGACAGGGGGGTACGAGCAGTACTTC
TRBV7-3	TRBJ1-1	-	-	CASSPRGGQGTEAFF	TGTGCCAGCAGCCCGAGGGGGGGGCAGGGCACTGAAGCTTTCTTT
TRBV7-3	TRBJ1-2	TRBD1	-	CASSARTGAPFTF	TGTGCCAGCAGCGCCCGGACAGGGGCCCCCTTCACCTTC
TRBV28	TRBJ2-3	TRBD2	-	CASRGTSGRASTDTQYF	TGTGCCAGCAGAGGGACTAGCGGGAGGGCTAGCACAGATACGCAGTATTTT
TRBV7-2	TRBJ2-5	TRBD1	-	CASSLTGVGETQYF	TGTGCCAGCAGCTTGACAGGGGTGGGGGAGACCCAGTACTTC
TRBV5-4	TRBJ2-5	-	few	CASSLWGDQETQYF	TGTGCCAGCAGCTTGTGGGGGGATCAAGAGACCCAGTACTTC
TRBV9	TRBJ2-1	-	-	CASSAKSGLGDEQFF	TGTGCCAGCAGCGCCAAGAGCGGACTGGGCGATGAGCAGTTCTTC
TRBV11-3	TRBJ2-1	-	-	CASSGGDYNEQFF	TGTGCCAGCAGCGGGGGCGATTACAATGAGCAGTTCTTC
TRBV5-1	TRBJ1-2	TRBD1	-	CASSPGQAPLANYGYTF	TGCGCCAGCAGCCCCGGACAGGCTCCCCTGGCTAACTATGGCTACACCTTC
TRBV7-9	TRBJ1-1	TRBD1	-	CASRPAPGTGNTEAFF	TGTGCCAGCAGACCCGCCCCCGGGACAGGGAACACTGAAGCTTTCTTT
TRBV28	TRBJ1-1	TRBD1	-	CASRTTGGAEAFF	TGTGCCAGCAGAACTACAGGGGGCGCCGAGGCTTTCTTT
TRBV4-2	TRBJ1-2	-	-	CASTKGFNYGYTF	TGTGCCAGCACCAAGGGGTTCAACTATGGCTACACCTTC
TRBV6-5	TRBJ2-7	-	-	CASNPAGLSEQYF	TGTGCCAGCAATCCAGCGGGTCTCTCCGAGCAGTACTTC
TRBV4-1	TRBJ2-2	TRBD2	-	CASSRTSGRAGELFF	TGCGCCAGCAGCCGGACTAGCGGGAGAGCCGGGGAGCTGTTTTTT
TRBV5-6	TRBJ2-1	-	-	CASSLGVEQFF	TGTGCCAGCAGCTTAGGGGTAGAGCAGTTCTTC
TRBV28	TRBJ1-1	-	-	CASSLDRAEAFF	TGTGCCAGCAGTTTAGACAGAGCCGAAGCTTTCTTT
TRBV28	TRBJ1-5	-	-	CASINPGGAGGNQPQHF	TGTGCCAGCATAAATCCGGGAGGGGCCGGCGGCAATCAGCCCCAGCATTTT
TRBV6-1	TRBJ2-7	TRBD1	few	CASSEPGQGSYEQYF	TGTGCCAGCAGTGAGCCCGGACAGGGCTCCTACGAGCAGTACTTC
TRBV4-3	TRBJ2-2	-	-	CASSQDLHGNTGELFF	TGCGCCAGCAGCCAAGATCTTCACGGGAACACCGGGGAGCTGTTTTTT
TRBV2	TRBJ1-1	-	-	CASILLQRGTEAFF	TGTGCCAGCATCCTGCTACAGCGGGGAACTGAAGCTTTCTTT
TRBV7-9	TRBJ2-1	TRBD2	-	CASSLGGGAREQFF	TGTGCCAGCAGCTTAGGCGGGGGGGCCCGAGAGCAGTTCTTC
TRBV2	TRBJ1-3	-	-	CASSEQGRGNTIYF	TGTGCCAGCAGTGAACAGGGGCGAGGAAACACCATATATTTT
TRBV4-3	TRBJ2-3	TRBD1	-	CASSPTGLGTDTQYF	TGCGCCAGCAGCCCGACAGGGTTGGGCACAGATACGCAGTATTTT
TRBV5-4	TRBJ1-5	-	once	CASSAEDQPQHF	TGTGCCAGCAGCGCGGAAGATCAGCCCCAGCATTTT
TRBV5-8	TRBJ1-1	-	once	CASSPSGETEAFF	TGTGCCAGCAGCCCCTCGGGGGAAACTGAAGCTTTCTTT
TRBV6-6	TRBJ2-1	TRBD2	-	CASTSGLAGGYNEQFF	TGTGCCAGCACCTCCGGACTAGCGGGGGGGTACAATGAGCAGTTCTTC
TRBV2	TRBJ2-1	TRBD2	-	CASSEGLAGYNEQFF	TGTGCCAGCAGTGAAGGTCTAGCGGGCTACAATGAGCAGTTCTTC
TRBV28	TRBJ1-5	-	-	CASSTDDSSNQPQHF	TGTGCCAGCAGTACGGACGACAGTAGCAATCAGCCCCAGCATTTT
TRBV15	TRBJ1-4	TRBD1	-	CATKQGRDEKLFF	TGTGCCACCAAACAGGGGCGGGATGAAAAACTGTTTTTT
TRBV11-2	TRBJ1-1	TRBD1	-	CASSLSGQVVAEAFF	TGTGCCAGCAGCTTGTCCGGACAGGTAGTAGCTGAAGCTTTCTTT
TRBV4-1	TRBJ1-1	TRBD1	-	CASSQRKQGANTEAFF	TGCGCCAGCAGCCAGAGAAAACAGGGGGCTAACACTGAAGCTTTCTTT
TRBV9	TRBJ1-3	-	-	CASSVEASGNTIYF	TGTGCCAGCAGCGTAGAAGCATCTGGAAACACCATATATTTT
TRBV28	TRBJ2-1	TRBD2	-	CATDSWASGRNEQFF	TGTGCCACCGACTCTTGGGCTAGCGGCAGGAATGAGCAGTTCTTC
TRBV6-1	TRBJ1-1	-	-	CASSEEGTLNTEAFF	TGTGCCAGCAGTGAAGAGGGGACACTGAACACTGAAGCTTTCTTT
TRBV28	TRBJ1-1	-	-	CASSTGSTEAFF	TGTGCCAGCAGTACAGGGAGCACTGAAGCTTTCTTT